The following is a T cell receptor (beta chain) sequence with its context. Its matching antigen is unknown. Alongside a J-beta primer mix, a sample-barcoded 5' primer served in a second PCR lasting about 6 to 11 cycles. Each CDR3 protein is one row after TCRdb ran MiXCR on the 5' RACE reads. The sample consists of about 1.4 million distinct CDR3 sequences, roughly 59% of them appearing once. The CDR3 spans 17 residues. Germline V CDR1 and CDR2: LGHNA, YSLEER. V was shortened by 1 base and J by 2 bases, with 16 bases between the two germline ends. These data are taken from a study of blood T cells in healthy people across ages. Study-level points and caveats: With donor CMV status unknown, expanded clonotype changes were possibly confounded.

This TCR was recovered from a man aged 18 to 30 in good health. Input material: blood. The rearrangement links TRBV4-3 to TRBJ2-3; D not certain. The CDR3 DNA follows: TGCGCCAGCAGCCAAGCCATGGGCAGTAGCAACACAGATACGCAGTATTTT. This sequence encodes CASSQAMGSSNTDTQYF.